One TCR beta chain is described in this entry. This record comes from a study of blood T cell repertoires in COVID-19. Study information: Italy, Spain and the United States were the sources of the convalescent and acute COVID-19 samples. Nucleic acid was either cDNA or gDNA, and it came from T cells, B-cell-depleted T cells, or PBMCs.

How the authors handled the data: Researchers report that nucleated cell counts were estimated from reference gene primer amplification. Profiled with immunoSEQ multiplex PCR; TCRdb holds only in-frame clones, not every one. The V and J calls and clone size come from that table; D and trimming were worked out from the DNA. The sample lists roughly 300,000 clones; 65% to 90% were seen once. This sequence was found in a human donor in a cohort sampled during active COVID-19. The specimen sequenced was peripheral blood.

CDR3 coding DNA: TGTGCCAGCAGCCTAAGGACTAGTGGCGCAGATACGCAGTATTTT. The encoded protein is CASSLRTSGADTQYF. This chain links TRBV14 with TRBJ2-3; 7 nucleotides align to TRBD2. The J segment lost 4 bases and the V segment lost 4 bases, leaving 8 bases of the junction unmatched. The CDR3 has 15 residues. Germline CDR1 and CDR2: SGHDN and FVKESK.